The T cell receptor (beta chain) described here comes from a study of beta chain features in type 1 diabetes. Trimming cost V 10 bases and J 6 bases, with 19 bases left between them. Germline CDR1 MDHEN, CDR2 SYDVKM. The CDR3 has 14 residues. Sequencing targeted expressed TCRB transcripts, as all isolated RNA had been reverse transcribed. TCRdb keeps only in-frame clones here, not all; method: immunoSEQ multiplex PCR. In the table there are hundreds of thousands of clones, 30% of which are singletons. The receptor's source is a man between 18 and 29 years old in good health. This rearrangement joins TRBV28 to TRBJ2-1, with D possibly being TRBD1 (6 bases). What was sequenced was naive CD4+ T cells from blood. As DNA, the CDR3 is TGTGCCACCCGAGGGGGTGCCGAATTCAATGAGCAGTTCTTC. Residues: CATRGGAEFNEQFF.